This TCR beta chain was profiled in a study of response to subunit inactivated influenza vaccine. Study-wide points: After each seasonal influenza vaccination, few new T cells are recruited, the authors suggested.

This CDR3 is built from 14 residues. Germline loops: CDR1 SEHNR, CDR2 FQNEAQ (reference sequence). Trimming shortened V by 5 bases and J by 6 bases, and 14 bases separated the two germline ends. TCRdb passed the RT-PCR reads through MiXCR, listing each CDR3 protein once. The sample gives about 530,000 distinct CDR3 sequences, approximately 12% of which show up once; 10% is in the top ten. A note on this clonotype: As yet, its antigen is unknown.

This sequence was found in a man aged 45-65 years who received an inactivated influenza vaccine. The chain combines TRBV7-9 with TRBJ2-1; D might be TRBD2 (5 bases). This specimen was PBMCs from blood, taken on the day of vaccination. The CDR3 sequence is CASSGTRGPNEQFF. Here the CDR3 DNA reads TGTGCCAGCAGCGGCACTAGAGGCCCCAATGAGCAGTTCTTC.